The clone carrying this T cell receptor (beta chain) appeared a few times. Its antigen remains unidentified. Germline V gives CDR1 MNHEY, CDR2 SVGAGI. This CDR3 has 13 amino acids. Trimming cost V 5 bases and J 7 bases; bases outside gene matches: 5. One entry per CDR3 protein results from TCRdb running MiXCR on the 5' RACE reads. The table shows about 340,000 distinct CDR3 sequences, with around 13% occurring only once. The sample originates from a study of T-cell memory formation after mild COVID-19. Study results and limitations: Contracting CD4+ clones sat mainly in CM and EM; CD8+ in EMRA.

Sample: PBMCs or a T cell subset sorted from them (not recorded which). The rearrangement joins TRBV6-5 to TRBJ1-2; TRBD1 matches 9 bases. This sequence originates from a man aged 18 to 29 who had mild COVID-19 (a few samples of this study predate the infection). Cell type and time point are not known. CDR3 nucleotide sequence: TGTGCCAGCAGTAGAACAGGGGGCATTGGCTACACCTTC. Translated, it gives CASSRTGGIGYTF.